The 30 T cell receptor beta chains below come from one sample, sequenced in a study of T cell clones after liver transplantation. The protocol was immunoSEQ multiplex PCR, while the TCRdb copy is restricted to in-frame clones and leaves out a portion. The table shows around 97,000 clones, with about 86% occurring only once. Source: CD4+ T cells from blood, taken around 48 months after liver transplant. All receptors derive from a human patient who received a liver transplant. The graft donor may have contributed some T cells.

V usage is TRBV2 and J usage is TRBJ2-1; no reliable D call. The CDR3 totals 14 residues. Trimming removed 0 bases at V and 5 bases at J, with 8 bases between. Germline lookup yields CDR1 SNHLY and CDR2 FYNNEI. The CDR3 reads CASSEAQVNNEQFF. The CDR3 coding sequence is TGTGCCAGCAGTGAAGCGCAGGTCAACAATGAGCAGTTCTTC.

The CDR3 DNA follows: TGTGCCAGCAGTGGGGACTCAACCTACGAGCAGTACTTC. It yields the protein CASSGDSTYEQYF. V and J are TRBV2 and TRBJ2-7; maybe TRBD2 (6 bases). The CDR3 consists of 13 residues. The V gene lost 4 bases and the J gene lost 2 bases, with 9 bases spanning the gap. The germline CDR1 and CDR2 sequences are SNHLY and FYNNEI.

Only a few counts were recorded for this clone. Compared with germline, one end of the junction differs, possibly owing to a read error. This rearrangement joins TRBV6-1 to TRBJ1-5; no clear D gene. Germline V lookup: CDR1 MNHNS, CDR2 SASEGT. This CDR3 has 11 residues. CDR3 sequence reads: CASSENRPQHF. The CDR3 DNA reads TGTGCCAGCAGTGAAAATCGGCCCCAGCATTTT.

The chain is built from TRBV5-1 and TRBJ2-2; tentatively, D is TRBD2 (6 bases). V lost 4 bases and J lost 1, with 11 bases in between. Germline V gives CDR1 SGHRS, CDR2 YFSETQ. The CDR3 is 15 amino acids. In DNA, the CDR3 is TGCGCCAGCAGCGGGCAGCGGGTGAACACCGGGGAGCTGTTTTTT. This codes for CASSGQRVNTGELFF.

This chain uses TRBV19 with TRBJ2-7; 10 positions agree with TRBD2. The V segment lost 5 bases and the J segment 3 bases; nucleotides outside the gene matches: 4. The CDR3 sequence is 14 residues long. CDR1 LNHDA and CDR2 SQIVND come from the germline V gene (reference sequence). This CDR3 is CASSSSGSSYEQYF. CDR3 sequence (DNA): TGTGCCAGTAGTTCTAGCGGGAGTAGCTACGAGCAGTACTTC. The variable domain in full, with the rest retrieved from reference TRBV19 and TRBJ2-7, is DGGITQSPKYLFRKEGQNVTLSCEQNLNHDAMYWYRQDPGQGLRLIYYSQIVNDFQKGDIAEGYSVSREKKESFPLTVTSAQKNPTAFYLCASSSSGSSYEQYFGPGTRLTVT.

This sequence joins TRBV6-6 and TRBJ2-2; D is ambiguous. The CDR3 contains 14 residues. V was shortened by 8 bases and J by 0 bases, with 10 bases between the two germline ends. Germline CDR1 reads MNHNY; CDR2 reads SVGAGI (reference sequence). The CDR3 DNA reads as TGTGCCAGCCAGCGAGCTCCGAACACCGGGGAGCTGTTTTTT. It translates to CASQRAPNTGELFF.

V gene TRBV19 combines with J gene TRBJ2-2; D is perhaps TRBD2 (6 bases). V was clipped by 8 bases and J by 5 bases, with 18 bases between them. Germline V lookup: CDR1 LNHDA, CDR2 SQIVND (reference sequence). This CDR3 has 15 amino acids. The DNA for the CDR3 is TGTGCCAGTGCCCCGGCGCTAGCGTATACCGGGGAGCTGTTTTTT. It is translated as CASAPALAYTGELFF.

V usage is TRBV11-2 and J usage is TRBJ1-4; maybe TRBD1 (5 bases). The length of the CDR3 is 15 residues. Germline V gene sequence: CDR1 SGHAT, CDR2 FQNNGV. Trimming left V 2 bases short and J 3 bases short, with 10 bases between. CDR3 protein: CASSLTGAANEKLFF. CDR3 nucleotides: TGTGCCAGCAGCTTAACCGGGGCGGCTAATGAAAAACTGTTTTTT.

The chain links TRBV19 to TRBJ2-3; tentative D call: TRBD1 (5 bases). V lost 9 bases, J lost 1 base, and 14 bases lay in between. Looked up from germline, CDR1 is LNHDA and CDR2 is SQIVND (reference sequence). The CDR3 covers 14 residues. The CDR3 protein is CASNPQGRTDTQYF. CDR3 bases: TGTGCCAGCAACCCCCAGGGCCGCACAGATACGCAGTATTTT.

The chain couples TRBV2 to TRBJ2-5; 13 bases align to TRBD2. The junction had 7 bases not matched to a gene; V was cut back by 6 bases and J by 0 bases. The CDR3 totals 17 residues. Germline assignment: CDR1 SNHLY and CDR2 FYNNEI. The CDR3 loop reads CASRTSGGASNQETQYF. The DNA of the CDR3 is TGTGCCAGCAGAACTAGCGGGGGGGCCTCCAACCAAGAGACCCAGTACTTC.

The chain joins TRBV6-1 to TRBJ2-7; 8 positions agree with TRBD2. Germline CDR1 and CDR2: MNHNS and SASEGT. J lost 0 bases, V lost 1 base, and 2 bases had no gene match. The CDR3 totals 15 residues. CDR3 in amino acids: CASSEVGTSSYEQYF. CDR3 sequence (DNA): TGTGCCAGCAGTGAAGTGGGGACTAGCTCCTACGAGCAGTACTTC.

The chain is built from TRBV6-1 and TRBJ1-5; TRBD1 agrees at 11 bases. There are 16 residues in the CDR3. Trimming cost V 4 bases and J 1 base; bases outside gene matches: 3. Germline V gene data show CDR1 as MNHNS and CDR2 as SASEGT. The CDR3 region is CASSAGQGASNQPQHF. The CDR3 region has the DNA TGTGCCAGCAGTGCCGGACAGGGGGCGAGCAATCAGCCCCAGCATTTT.

The rearrangement uses TRBV28 and TRBJ2-1; the D is unclear. CDR3 length equals 16 residues. Between the trimmed V and J ends, which lost 3 bases and 0 bases, there was a span of 12 bases. The germline gives CDR1 MDHEN, CDR2 SYDVKM. CDR3 sequence: CASSLFGGSSYNEQFF. The CDR3 nucleotides are TGTGCCAGCAGTTTGTTCGGCGGCAGCTCCTACAATGAGCAGTTCTTC.

The chain links TRBV2 to TRBJ1-4, with D unclear. V was pared by 6 bases and J by 7 bases, with 12 bases between. Germline lookup yields CDR1 SNHLY and CDR2 FYNNEI. The CDR3 covers 13 residues. CDR3 in amino acids: CASRGPGGEKLFF. Here the CDR3 DNA reads TGTGCCAGCAGAGGCCCAGGAGGTGAAAAACTGTTTTTT. Full variable domain (outside the CDR3, taken from reference TRBV2 and TRBJ1-4): EPEVTQTPSHQVTQMGQEVILRCVPISNHLYFYWYRQILGQKVEFLVSFYNNEISEKSEIFDDQFSVERPDGSNFTLKIRSTKLEDSAMYFCASRGPGGEKLFFGSGTQLSVL.

CDR3: CASSPRVDSYIHTF. CDR3 in DNA: TGTGCCAGTAGTCCCCGGGTAGATTCTTATATCCACACCTTC. The chain couples TRBV19 to TRBJ1-2; no firm D call. CDR3 length equals 14 residues. Per germline, CDR1 LNHDA and CDR2 SQIVND (reference sequence). The germline V and J ends were trimmed by 5 bases and 12 bases, with 22 bases remaining between them.

The chain has TRBV6-6 and TRBJ1-3; TRBD1 aligns across 8 bases. The V and J ends lost 6 bases and 2 bases, in that order; junction bases with no gene match: 6. This CDR3 contains 15 residues. Germline CDR1 MNHNY, CDR2 SVGAGI (reference sequence). CDR3 region: CASSSDRGPGNTIYF. The CDR3 DNA reads TGTGCCAGCAGCTCAGACAGGGGACCTGGAAACACCATATATTTT.

This clone is a singleton in its sample. The rearrangement joins TRBV2 to TRBJ1-1; the D is unclear. Looked up from germline, CDR1 is SNHLY and CDR2 is FYNNEI. The V end lost 6 bases, the J end lost 0 bases, and 5 bases lay between the germline ends. This CDR3 spans 12 amino acids. CDR3 amino acids: CASRRVNTEAFF. The CDR3 DNA is TGTGCCAGCAGGAGGGTGAACACTGAAGCTTTCTTT.

The chain links TRBV10-3 to TRBJ2-5; a possible D gene is TRBD1 (6 bases). Germline assignment: CDR1 ENHRY and CDR2 SYGVKD. V gave up 4 bases and J gave up 4 bases, with 7 bases separating them. The CDR3 is 12 amino acids. CDR3 DNA sequence: TGTGCCATCAGTGTAGGGGGAGAGACCCAGTACTTC. Translated, it gives CAISVGGETQYF.

The J gene is TRBJ2-1, the V gene TRBV6-5; TRBD2 matches at 9 bases. Germline trimming cut 2 bases from V and 7 bases from J; bases unmatched to any gene: 6. CDR1 MNHEY and CDR2 SVGAGI come from the germline V gene. The CDR3 has 15 amino acids. The CDR3: CASSYGGGVGNEQFF. The CDR3 DNA is TGTGCCAGCAGTTACGGCGGGGGGGTAGGAAATGAGCAGTTCTTC.

This clone was observed a single time. V usage is TRBV5-1 and J usage is TRBJ1-1; D uncertain. The germline V gene has CDR1 SGHRS and CDR2 YFSETQ. The CDR3 is made up of 15 amino acids. V lost 4 bases to trimming and J lost 1 base, with 14 bases between them. This CDR3 is CASSPSTRRNTEAFF. For the CDR3, the DNA is TGCGCCAGCAGCCCGTCCACCCGTCGGAACACTGAAGCTTTCTTT.

The rearrangement uses TRBV7-8 and TRBJ2-6; D uncertain. Per the germline V gene, CDR1 is SGHVS and CDR2 is FQNEAQ. This CDR3 comprises 16 residues. V was cut by 3 bases and J by 0 bases, with 9 bases left in between. The DNA of the CDR3 is TGTGCCAGCAGCTTCGGACGGAGCTCTGGGGCCAACGTCCTGACTTTC. Translating it yields CASSFGRSSGANVLTF.

The chain couples TRBV7-9 to TRBJ1-1; D uncertain. Trimming removed 1 base from V and 0 bases from J, with 12 bases in between. This CDR3 comprises 16 residues. The germline V gene encodes CDR1 SEHNR and CDR2 FQNEAQ (reference sequence). The CDR3 spells CASSLGAVKLNTEAFF. The DNA for the CDR3 is TGTGCCAGCAGCTTAGGGGCAGTTAAATTGAACACTGAAGCTTTCTTT.

The rearrangement uses TRBV2 and TRBJ2-7, with D tentatively TRBD1 (6 bases). The length of the CDR3 is 14 residues. V was pared by 6 bases and J by 1 base, with 13 bases between. Germline loops: CDR1 SNHLY, CDR2 FYNNEI. As DNA, the CDR3 is TGTGCCAGCAGCTTCCGGGACATATCCTACGAGCAGTACTTC. Translating it yields CASSFRDISYEQYF.

V and J are TRBV11-2 and TRBJ2-2; TRBD1 matches 8 bases. V shed 2 bases and J 6 bases; nucleotides not matched to a gene: 2. CDR1 and CDR2 (germline): SGHAT, FQNNGV. CDR3 length: 14 residues. This CDR3 reads CASSLNRGSGELFF. CDR3 bases: TGTGCCAGCAGCTTAAACAGGGGGTCCGGGGAGCTGTTTTTT.

This clone was recorded only once. The chain carries TRBV19 and TRBJ2-1; 12 nucleotides agree with TRBD2. The CDR3 runs to 20 residues. Germline V gene lookup returns CDR1 LNHDA and CDR2 SQIVND (reference sequence). V shed 1 base and J 0 bases; nucleotides not matched to a gene: 10. CDR3 residues: CASSIVASGRVPSSYNEQFF. The CDR3 DNA follows: TGTGCCAGTAGTATAGTTGCTAGCGGGAGGGTCCCGAGCTCCTACAATGAGCAGTTCTTC.

The V call is TRBV4-2, the J call TRBJ1-6; the match to TRBD1 covers 9 bases. V was pared by 4 bases and J by 7 bases, with 5 bases of the junction left unmatched. Looked up from germline, CDR1 is LGHNA and CDR2 is YNFKEQ. The CDR3 runs 15 residues. Written as DNA, the CDR3 is TGTGCCAGCAGCCCTACGACAGGGGGGAATTCACCCCTCCACTTT. This sequence encodes CASSPTTGGNSPLHF.

The V call is TRBV9, the J call TRBJ2-1; no clear D. The CDR3 loop spans 11 amino acids. Trimming cost V 7 bases and J 5 bases, with 7 bases left between them. CDR1 and CDR2 from the germline V gene are SGDLS and YYNGEE. The CDR3 here is CASGRDNEQFF. DNA of the CDR3: TGTGCCAGCGGAAGGGACAATGAGCAGTTCTTC.

The gene calls are TRBV5-4 and TRBJ1-1, with TRBD1 matching 10 bases. With 6 bases clipped from V and 1 base from J, the junction kept 3 bases outside the gene matches. The CDR3 runs 14 residues. Germline loops: CDR1 SGHNT, CDR2 YYREEE (reference sequence). The CDR3 loop reads CASTWTGGNTEAFF. The CDR3 DNA reads TGTGCCAGCACCTGGACAGGGGGGAACACTGAAGCTTTCTTT.

This clone showed up just once. The rearrangement uses TRBV5-1 and TRBJ1-1, with D uncertain. CDR1 SGHRS and CDR2 YFSETQ come from the germline V gene. With 0 bases removed from V and 11 bases from J, the gap between germline ends came to 17 bases. The CDR3 contains 14 residues. The CDR3 nucleotides read TGCGCCAGCAGCTTGGATCGTACCTCTCTGGGGGCTTTCTTT. This codes for CASSLDRTSLGAFF.

The chain links TRBV6-1 to TRBJ2-7; perhaps D is TRBD1 or TRBD2 (6 bases each). CDR3 size: 13 residues. Germline V gene data show CDR1 as MNHNS and CDR2 as SASEGT. Between the trimmed V and J ends, which lost 7 bases and 3 bases, there was a span of 13 bases. CDR3 sequence: CASTLQGGYEQYF. The CDR3 DNA follows: TGTGCCAGCACTCTACAGGGAGGCTACGAGCAGTACTTC.